The 28 T cell receptor beta chains reported below all come from one sample, sequenced in a study of cytomegalovirus exposure and HLA in healthy donors. PCR used 60 Vbeta primers and 13 Jbeta primers. Libraries were prepared by immunoSEQ multiplex PCR; TCRdb keeps only in-frame clonotypes and omits some of them. The sample includes 170,000 or so clones, 70% to 90% of them seen just once. The sequenced sample was PBMCs. All receptors derive from a girl aged 10 to 17 in good health and CMV-seropositive.

The CDR3 DNA reads TGTGCCAGCAGCTTTACGAGGGGGCAGAAGACTGAAGCTTTCTTT. Amino acids: CASSFTRGQKTEAFF. V usage is TRBV7-3 and J usage is TRBJ1-1; 7 positions match TRBD1. The CDR3 is made up of 15 amino acids. Germline CDR1 SGHTA, CDR2 FQGTGA. V was pared by 3 bases and J by 5 bases, with 9 bases of the junction left unmatched.

This clone was detected once. Other DNA sequences in the sample encode the same CDR3. This chain uses TRBV5-1 with TRBJ2-5, with TRBD1 identical over 7 bases. CDR1 is SGHRS, CDR2 YFSETQ, per germline. The CDR3 is 13 amino acids. Unmatched junction bases numbered 2, after V lost 2 bases and J lost 4 bases. CDR3: CASSLAGGETQYF. The CDR3 nucleotides are TGCGCCAGCAGCTTAGCAGGGGGAGAGACCCAGTACTTC.

The chain recombines TRBV2 with TRBJ1-5; D might be TRBD1 (5 bases). The CDR3 is 12 residues long. In germline, CDR1 is SNHLY, CDR2 FYNNEI. The CDR3, as DNA: TGTGGGGGCAGTTCCACCAATCAGCCCCAGCATTTT. Its protein is CGGSSTNQPQHF.

The chain has TRBV5-1 and TRBJ1-1, with D tentatively TRBD1 (6 bases). This CDR3 has 14 amino acids. Germline V gene data show CDR1 as SGHRS and CDR2 as YFSETQ. The V gene lost 6 bases and the J gene lost 7 bases, with 19 bases spanning the gap. The CDR3 sequence is CASTERGAGDEAFF. The CDR3 bases are TGCGCCAGCACCGAAAGAGGGGCAGGGGATGAAGCTTTCTTT.

The rearrangement uses TRBV30 and TRBJ1-6, with D perhaps matching TRBD1 (6 bases). Trimming removed 3 bases at V and 9 bases at J, with 15 bases between. Germline V gene data show CDR1 as GTSNPN and CDR2 as SVGIG (reference sequence). The CDR3 is 14 amino acids. CDR3 in amino acids: CAWRLQGHVSPLHF. In nucleotides, the CDR3 is TGTGCCTGGAGGTTGCAGGGGCATGTTTCACCCCTCCACTTT.

The chain couples TRBV7-2 to TRBJ1-1, with D unclear. The length of the CDR3 is 15 residues. Deletions cut 0 bases from V and 4 bases from J, with 12 bases between. Germline V CDR1 and CDR2: SGHTA, FQGNSA. In nucleotides, the CDR3 is TGTGCCAGCAGCTTAGCTGTTCGGGGAGGCACTGAAGCTTTCTTT. It yields the protein CASSLAVRGGTEAFF.

The chain carries TRBV7-9 and TRBJ2-5; 7 bases line up with TRBD2. The CDR3 loop spans 16 amino acids. Per germline, CDR1 SEHNR and CDR2 FQNEAQ (reference sequence). V trimming: 6 bases; J trimming: 1 base; junction bases outside the gene matches: 11. The CDR3, as DNA: TGTGCCAGCAGTTTTGGGCCCAGCGGGGTCCAAGAGACCCAGTACTTC. Protein: CASSFGPSGVQETQYF.

The chain is built from TRBV5-4 and TRBJ2-1; possible D gene TRBD1, 7 bases. The germline CDR1 and CDR2 sequences are SGHNT and YYREEE (reference sequence). The V and J ends lost 4 bases and 1 base respectively, with 15 bases between them. The CDR3 extends over 16 amino acids. The CDR3 sequence is CASSTSQGRSYNEQFF. In nucleotides, the CDR3 is TGTGCCAGCAGCACGTCACAGGGGAGGTCCTACAATGAGCAGTTCTTC.

Written as DNA, the CDR3 is TGTGCCAGCAGCCGAGGCCCCGTTCGACAGGGAACTAACTATGGCTACACCTTC. Amino acid sequence: CASSRGPVRQGTNYGYTF. V and J are TRBV4-2 and TRBJ1-2, with 7 bases fitting TRBD1. The CDR3 length is 18 residues. Trimming took 4 bases from V and 0 from J; bases not matched to a gene: 14. Germline V CDR1 and CDR2: LGHNA, YNFKEQ.

The J gene is TRBJ1-1, the V gene TRBV6-1; a weak D match, TRBD1 (5 bases). CDR1 and CDR2 (germline): MNHNS, SASEGT. The ends were cut back, 7 bases at V and 4 bases at J, with 16 bases in the middle. The CDR3 spans 14 residues. The CDR3 nucleotides are TGTGCCAGCATGCCGAGACGACAGAGCACTGAAGCTTTCTTT. This codes for CASMPRRQSTEAFF.

This clone occurred a few times. Different DNA sequences within this sample yield the same CDR3. DNA for the CDR3: TGCGCCAGCAGCTTGGTAGGAGGGAACACTGAAGCTTTCTTT. The encoded protein is CASSLVGGNTEAFF. The chain employs TRBV5-1 and TRBJ1-1; the D is unclear. In germline, CDR1 is SGHRS, CDR2 YFSETQ. Trimming pared 0 bases from V and 1 base from J, leaving 7 bases between. This CDR3 has 14 amino acids.

As DNA, the CDR3 is TGTGCCAGCAGTGTTGGGGGGGGGTCAGATACGCAGTATTTT. It is translated as CASSVGGGSDTQYF. The chain couples TRBV2 to TRBJ2-3; 7 bases fit TRBD2. Germline trimming cut 4 bases from V and 4 bases from J; bases unmatched to any gene: 5. There are 14 residues in the CDR3. Germline CDR1 is SNHLY and CDR2 is FYNNEI.

This clone was seen more than once but under ten times. The CDR3 sequence: CASSQVTLRGGFAKNIQYF. The CDR3 DNA follows: TGTGCCAGCAGCCAAGTTACCCTTCGCGGGGGATTTGCCAAAAACATTCAGTACTTC. This chain links TRBV14 with TRBJ2-4; 7 nucleotides agree with TRBD2. CDR3 length: 19 amino acids. The junction had 13 bases not matched to a gene; V was cut back by 1 base and J by 1 base. Germline V lookup: CDR1 SGHDN, CDR2 FVKESK.

The V and J genes are TRBV19 and TRBJ2-3; TRBD2 agrees at 9 bases. This CDR3 contains 14 residues. After removal of 10 bases from V and 3 bases from J, the junction contained 8 bases not matched to a gene. From germline, CDR1 is LNHDA and CDR2 SQIVND (reference sequence). The CDR3 sequence: CATLSGGGTDTQYF. CDR3 DNA sequence: TGTGCCACACTTAGCGGGGGCGGTACAGATACGCAGTATTTT.

This chain links TRBV5-6 with TRBJ2-2; D ambiguous. Germline lookup yields CDR1 SGHDT and CDR2 YYEEEE. This CDR3 spans 11 amino acids. Trimming cost V 4 bases and J 7 bases, with 5 bases left between them. Here the CDR3 reads CASSRSGELFF. In DNA, the CDR3 is TGTGCCAGCAGCAGGAGCGGGGAGCTGTTTTTT.

The chain has TRBV6-5 and TRBJ2-7, with a weak D call TRBD1 (5 bases). The ends were cut back, 2 bases at V and 1 base at J, with 6 bases in the middle. CDR1 and CDR2 from the germline V gene are MNHEY and SVGAGI. The CDR3 is made up of 13 amino acids. This CDR3 reads CASSYDSSYEQYF. The CDR3 nucleotides are TGTGCCAGCAGTTACGACAGTTCCTACGAGCAGTACTTC.

The chain employs TRBV19 and TRBJ2-6; no firm D call. CDR1 is LNHDA, CDR2 SQIVND, per germline (reference sequence). V lost 5 bases and J 1 base, leaving 6 bases between the germline ends. This CDR3 is built from 14 residues. The CDR3 spells CASSSGSGANVLTF. CDR3 bases: TGTGCCAGTAGTTCCGGGTCTGGGGCCAACGTCCTGACTTTC.

The chain links TRBV6-5 to TRBJ1-2, with D maybe TRBD1 (5 bases). CDR1 is MNHEY and CDR2 is SVGAGI in the germline V gene. The CDR3 consists of 14 residues. The V end was cut by 6 bases, the J end by 4 bases, with 15 bases between. The CDR3 spells CASSRLGVGYGYTF. In nucleotides, the CDR3 is TGTGCCAGCAGCCGTTTAGGGGTTGGCTATGGCTACACCTTC.

The gene calls are TRBV7-9 and TRBJ2-2; D might be TRBD1 (5 bases). Germline CDR1 reads SEHNR; CDR2 reads FQNEAQ (reference sequence). V lost 11 bases to trimming and J lost 3 bases, with 10 bases between them. The CDR3 runs 12 residues. CDR3 amino acids: CAPMGHTGELFF. The DNA for the CDR3 is TGTGCCCCGATGGGGCACACCGGGGAGCTGTTTTTT.

The genes are TRBV4-1 and TRBJ2-5, with 11 bases lining up with TRBD2. V shed 2 bases, J shed 0 bases, and the junction held 2 bases outside the gene matches. Germline-derived CDR1 and CDR2 are MGHRA and YSYEKL. This CDR3 contains 16 residues. The DNA of the CDR3 is TGCGCCAGCAGCCAACCACTAGCGGGAGACCAAGAGACCCAGTACTTC. Translating gives CASSQPLAGDQETQYF.

This clone was seen only once. V and J are TRBV29-1 and TRBJ1-1, with 7 positions matching TRBD1. CDR3 length: 13 amino acids. J gave up 4 bases and V 7 bases, and 9 bases lay outside the gene matches. The germline V gene encodes CDR1 SQVTM and CDR2 ANQGSEA. This chain's CDR3 is CSARQGVGTEAFF. CDR3 sequence (DNA): TGCAGCGCAAGACAGGGTGTAGGCACTGAAGCTTTCTTT.

Worth noting for this clone: Given the absence of the conserved phenylalanine or tryptophan at the CDR3 end, a read error is likely. The V call is TRBV7-9, the J call TRBJ1-1; 11 bases line up with TRBD1. The CDR3 contains 15 residues. The junction had 4 bases not matched to a gene; V was cut back by 4 bases and J by 3 bases. The germline V gene encodes CDR1 SEHNR and CDR2 FQNEAQ (reference sequence). The CDR3 is CASSSVDRGHTEAFL. CDR3 bases: TGTGCCAGCAGCTCGGTGGACAGGGGGCACACTGAAGCTTTCCTT.

A word on this clone: An end of the junction differs from the germline gene, which may be a read error. The V and J genes are TRBV5-1 and TRBJ1-2, with 8 positions matching TRBD1. CDR1 is SGHRS and CDR2 is YFSETQ in the germline V gene. The CDR3 covers 12 residues. In DNA, the CDR3 is TGCGCCAGCAGCTTTAACGGACAGGGCCCCGCCTTC. It specifies CASSFNGQGPAF.

The chain's CDR3 is CASSPWGGQDYGYTF. The CDR3 nucleotides read TGTGCCAGCAGCCCTTGGGGGGGGCAAGACTATGGCTACACCTTC. The V call is TRBV7-2, the J call TRBJ1-2, with D possibly being TRBD1 (6 bases). The CDR3 has 15 amino acids. Germline V lookup: CDR1 SGHTA, CDR2 FQGNSA. V dropped 5 bases and J dropped 3 bases, with 16 bases sitting between them.

The V call is TRBV5-1, the J call TRBJ2-1, with 10 bases lining up with TRBD2. The germline V gene has CDR1 SGHRS and CDR2 YFSETQ. V trimming: 4 bases; J trimming: 9 bases; junction bases outside the gene matches: 22. This CDR3 contains 19 residues. The CDR3 DNA reads TGCGCCAGCAGCCAGCGGCGGTGGGGGACTAGCGAAACCGAGGGTGAGCAGTTCTTC. This translates into CASSQRRWGTSETEGEQFF.

The V and J genes are TRBV9 and TRBJ2-1; D is uncertain. Trimming cost V 3 bases and J 5 bases, with 12 bases left between them. CDR1 SGDLS and CDR2 YYNGEE come from the germline V gene. This CDR3 has 14 residues. This CDR3 is CASSAYISDNEQFF. The DNA for the CDR3 is TGTGCCAGCAGCGCCTATATCAGCGACAATGAGCAGTTCTTC. Combining the CDR3 with reference TRBV9 and TRBJ2-1 gives the whole variable domain DSGVTQTPKHLITATGQRVTLRCSPRSGDLSVYWYQQSLDQGLQFLIQYYNGEERAKGNILERFSAQQFPDLHSELNLSSLELGDSALYFCASSAYISDNEQFFGPGTRLTVL.

This chain links TRBV5-1 with TRBJ2-5, with D perhaps matching TRBD1 (6 bases). The CDR3 totals 15 residues. Between the trimmed V and J ends, which lost 2 bases and 5 bases, there was a span of 16 bases. Germline V CDR1 and CDR2: SGHRS, YFSETQ. In nucleotides, the CDR3 is TGCGCCAGCAGCTTTGGGACACCGCCCCTGGAGACCCAGTACTTC. This encodes CASSFGTPPLETQYF.

This chain joins TRBV30 and TRBJ1-2, with 8 bases matching TRBD1. Germline V lookup: CDR1 GTSNPN, CDR2 SVGIG (reference sequence). The CDR3 sequence is 14 residues long. Trimming at V came to 1 base and at J to 4 bases, leaving 5 bases not matched to a gene. The CDR3 sequence: CAWSEQGGSYGYTF. The CDR3 coding sequence is TGTGCCTGGAGTGAACAGGGGGGTAGCTATGGCTACACCTTC.